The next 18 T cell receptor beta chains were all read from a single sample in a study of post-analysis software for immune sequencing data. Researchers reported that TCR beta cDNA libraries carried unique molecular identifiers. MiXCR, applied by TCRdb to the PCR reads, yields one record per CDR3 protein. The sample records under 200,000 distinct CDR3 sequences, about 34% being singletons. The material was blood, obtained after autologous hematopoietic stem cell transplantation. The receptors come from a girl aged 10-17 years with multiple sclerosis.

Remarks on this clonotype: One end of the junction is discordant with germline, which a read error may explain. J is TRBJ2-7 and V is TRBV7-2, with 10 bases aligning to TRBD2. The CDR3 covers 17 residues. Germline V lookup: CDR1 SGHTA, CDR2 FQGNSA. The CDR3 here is CASSLVLTSGVFYGQYF. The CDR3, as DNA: TGTGCCAGCAGCTTAGTTTTAACTAGCGGGGTCTTCTACGGGCAGTACTTC.

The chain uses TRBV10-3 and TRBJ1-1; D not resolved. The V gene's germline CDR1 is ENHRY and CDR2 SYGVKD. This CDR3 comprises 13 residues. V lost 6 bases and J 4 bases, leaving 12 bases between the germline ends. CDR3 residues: CAISDRWGTEAFF. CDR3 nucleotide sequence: TGTGCCATCAGCGACCGTTGGGGCACTGAAGCTTTCTTT.

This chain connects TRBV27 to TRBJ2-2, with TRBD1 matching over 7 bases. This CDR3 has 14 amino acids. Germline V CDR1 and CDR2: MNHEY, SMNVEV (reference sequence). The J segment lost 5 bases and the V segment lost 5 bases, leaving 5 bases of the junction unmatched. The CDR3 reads CASSMTGLTGELFF. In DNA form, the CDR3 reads TGTGCCAGCAGTATGACAGGGCTTACCGGGGAGCTGTTTTTT.

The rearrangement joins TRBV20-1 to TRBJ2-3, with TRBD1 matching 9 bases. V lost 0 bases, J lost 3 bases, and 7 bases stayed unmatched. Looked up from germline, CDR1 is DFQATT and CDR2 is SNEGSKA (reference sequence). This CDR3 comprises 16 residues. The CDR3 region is CSARDMTGGETDTQYF. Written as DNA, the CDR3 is TGCAGTGCTAGAGATATGACAGGGGGTGAGACAGATACGCAGTATTTT.

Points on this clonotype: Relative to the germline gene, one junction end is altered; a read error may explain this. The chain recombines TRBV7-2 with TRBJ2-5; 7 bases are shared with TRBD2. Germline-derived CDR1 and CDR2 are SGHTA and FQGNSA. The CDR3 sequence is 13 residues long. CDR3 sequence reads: CARSFAGEETQYF. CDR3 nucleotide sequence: TGTGCCCGCAGCTTTGCGGGAGAGGAGACCCAGTACTTC.

CDR3 coding DNA: TGCGCCAGCAGCACCGTCGGACAGGACTATGGCTACACCTTC. It is translated as CASSTVGQDYGYTF. The rearrangement uses TRBV5-1 and TRBJ1-2; TRBD1 aligns across 7 bases. Trimming took 4 bases from V and 3 from J; bases not matched to a gene: 6. The CDR3 has 14 amino acids. Germline assignment: CDR1 SGHRS and CDR2 YFSETQ.

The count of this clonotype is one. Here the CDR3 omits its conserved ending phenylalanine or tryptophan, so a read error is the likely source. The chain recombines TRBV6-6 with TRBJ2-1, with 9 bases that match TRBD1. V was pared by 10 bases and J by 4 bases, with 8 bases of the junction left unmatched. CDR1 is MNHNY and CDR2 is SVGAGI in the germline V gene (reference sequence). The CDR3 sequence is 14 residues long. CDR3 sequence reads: CATSGTGIYNEQFV. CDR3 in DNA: TGTGCCACTTCCGGGACAGGGATTTACAATGAGCAGTTCGTC.

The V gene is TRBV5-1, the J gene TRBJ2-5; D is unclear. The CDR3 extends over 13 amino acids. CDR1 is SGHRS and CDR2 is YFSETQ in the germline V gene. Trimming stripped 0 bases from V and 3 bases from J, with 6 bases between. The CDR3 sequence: CASSLAAEETQYF. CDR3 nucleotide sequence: TGCGCCAGCAGCTTGGCGGCAGAAGAGACCCAGTACTTC.

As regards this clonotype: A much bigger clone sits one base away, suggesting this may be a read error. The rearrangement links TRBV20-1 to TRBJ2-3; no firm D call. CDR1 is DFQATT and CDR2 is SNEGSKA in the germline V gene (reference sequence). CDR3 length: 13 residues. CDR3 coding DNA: TGCAGTGCTGGAGACTTTGACATAGATACGCAGTATTTT. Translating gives CSAGDFDIDTQYF.

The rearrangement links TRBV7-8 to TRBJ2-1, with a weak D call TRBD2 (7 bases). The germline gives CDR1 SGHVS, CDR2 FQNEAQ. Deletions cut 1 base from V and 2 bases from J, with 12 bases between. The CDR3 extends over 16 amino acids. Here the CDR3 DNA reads TGTGCCAGCAGCTTAGTTGGCGGGGGCCCCTACAATGAGCAGTTCTTC. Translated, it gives CASSLVGGGPYNEQFF.

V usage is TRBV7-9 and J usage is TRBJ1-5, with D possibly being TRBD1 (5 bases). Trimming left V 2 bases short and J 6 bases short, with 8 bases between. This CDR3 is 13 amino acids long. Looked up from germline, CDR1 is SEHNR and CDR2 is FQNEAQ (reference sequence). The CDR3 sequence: CASSLQGSQPQHF. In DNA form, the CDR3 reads TGTGCCAGCAGCTTACAGGGATCTCAGCCCCAGCATTTT.

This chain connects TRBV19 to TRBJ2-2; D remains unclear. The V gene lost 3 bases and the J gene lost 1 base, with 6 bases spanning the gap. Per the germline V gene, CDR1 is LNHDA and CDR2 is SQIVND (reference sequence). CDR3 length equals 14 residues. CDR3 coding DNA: TGTGCCAGTAGTATTTCACAGAACACCGGGGAGCTGTTTTTT. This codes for CASSISQNTGELFF.

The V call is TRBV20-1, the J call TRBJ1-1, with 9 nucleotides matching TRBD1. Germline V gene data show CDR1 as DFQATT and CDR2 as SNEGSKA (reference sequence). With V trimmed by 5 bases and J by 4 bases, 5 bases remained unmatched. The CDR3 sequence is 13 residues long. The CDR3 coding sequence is TGCAGTGCTGGGACAGGGAGAGGCACTGAAGCTTTCTTT. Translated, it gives CSAGTGRGTEAFF.

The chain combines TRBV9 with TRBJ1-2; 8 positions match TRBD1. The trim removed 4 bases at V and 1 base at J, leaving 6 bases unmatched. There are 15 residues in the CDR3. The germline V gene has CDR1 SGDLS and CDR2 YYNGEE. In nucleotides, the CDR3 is TGTGCCAGCAGCCCGGGACAGGCGAGTAACTATGGCTACACCTTC. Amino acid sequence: CASSPGQASNYGYTF.

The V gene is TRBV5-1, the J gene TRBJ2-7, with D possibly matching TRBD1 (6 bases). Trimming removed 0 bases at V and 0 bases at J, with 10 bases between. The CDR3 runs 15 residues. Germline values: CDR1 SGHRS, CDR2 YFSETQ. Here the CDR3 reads CASSLAGTTSYEQYF. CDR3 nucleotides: TGCGCCAGCAGCTTGGCCGGGACAACCTCCTACGAGCAGTACTTC. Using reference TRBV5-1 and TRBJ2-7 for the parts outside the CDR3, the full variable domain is KAGVTQTPRYLIKTRGQQVTLSCSPISGHRSVSWYQQTPGQGLQFLFEYFSETQRNKGNFPGRFSGRQFSNSRSEMNVSTLELGDSALYLCASSLAGTTSYEQYFGPGTRLTVT.

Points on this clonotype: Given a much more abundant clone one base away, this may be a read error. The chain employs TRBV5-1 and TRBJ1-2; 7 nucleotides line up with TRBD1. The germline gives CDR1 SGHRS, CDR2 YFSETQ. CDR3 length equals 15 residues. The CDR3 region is CASSGGTEPLYCYTF. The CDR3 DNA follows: TGCGCCAGCAGCGGAGGGACAGAACCCCTCTATTGCTACACCTTC.

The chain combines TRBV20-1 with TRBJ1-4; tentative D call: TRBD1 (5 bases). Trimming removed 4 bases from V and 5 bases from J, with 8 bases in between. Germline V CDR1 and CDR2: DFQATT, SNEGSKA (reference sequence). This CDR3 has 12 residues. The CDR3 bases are TGCAGTGCTATCAGGGCGAATGAAAAACTGTTTTTT. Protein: CSAIRANEKLFF.

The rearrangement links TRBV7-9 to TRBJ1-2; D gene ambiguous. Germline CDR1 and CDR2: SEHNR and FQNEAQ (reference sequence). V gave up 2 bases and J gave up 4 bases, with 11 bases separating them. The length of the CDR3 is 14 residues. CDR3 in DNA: TGTGCCAGCAGCTTAACATTGGCCCCCTATGGCTACACCTTC. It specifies CASSLTLAPYGYTF.